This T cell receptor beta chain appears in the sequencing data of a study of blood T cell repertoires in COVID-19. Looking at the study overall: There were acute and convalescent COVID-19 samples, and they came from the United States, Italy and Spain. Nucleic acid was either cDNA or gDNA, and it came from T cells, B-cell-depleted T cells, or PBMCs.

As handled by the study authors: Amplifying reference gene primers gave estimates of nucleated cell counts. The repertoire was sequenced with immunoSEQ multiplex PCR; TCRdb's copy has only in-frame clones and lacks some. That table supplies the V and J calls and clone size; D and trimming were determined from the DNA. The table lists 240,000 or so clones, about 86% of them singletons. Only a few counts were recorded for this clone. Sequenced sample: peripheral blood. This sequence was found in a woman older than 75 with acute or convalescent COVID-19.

The CDR3 reads CASSQGSGYSNQPQHF. As DNA, the CDR3 is TGTGCAAGTTCTCAGGGTTCGGGCTATAGCAATCAGCCCCAGCATTTT. This chain joins TRBV10-3 and TRBJ1-5; D may be TRBD1 (5 bases). CDR1 and CDR2 from the germline V gene are ENHRY and SYGVKD. This CDR3 has 16 amino acids.